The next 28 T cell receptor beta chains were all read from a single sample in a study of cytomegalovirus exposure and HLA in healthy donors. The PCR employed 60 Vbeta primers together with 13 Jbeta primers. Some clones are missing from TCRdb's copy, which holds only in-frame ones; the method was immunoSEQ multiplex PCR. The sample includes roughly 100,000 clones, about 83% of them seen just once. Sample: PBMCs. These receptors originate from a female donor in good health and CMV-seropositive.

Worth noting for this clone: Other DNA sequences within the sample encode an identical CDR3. CDR3: CASSIIRTVEAFF. The CDR3 nucleotides are TGTGCCAGCAGTATAATTCGGACAGTCGAAGCTTTCTTT. The chain has TRBV28 and TRBJ1-1; D is possibly TRBD1 (6 bases). The CDR3 is 13 residues long. The germline CDR1 and CDR2 sequences are MDHEN and SYDVKM. Between the trimmed V and J ends, which lost 5 bases and 8 bases, there was a span of 15 bases.

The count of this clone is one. DNA of the CDR3: TGCGCCAGCAGCCTTACCGGGACAGGGGGCACAGATACGCAGTATTTT. Translated: CASSLTGTGGTDTQYF. The chain recombines TRBV4-1 with TRBJ2-3; 10 bases are a match to TRBD1. The CDR3 consists of 16 residues. After removal of 4 bases from V and 1 base from J, the junction contained 5 bases not matched to a gene. Germline values: CDR1 MGHRA, CDR2 YSYEKL.

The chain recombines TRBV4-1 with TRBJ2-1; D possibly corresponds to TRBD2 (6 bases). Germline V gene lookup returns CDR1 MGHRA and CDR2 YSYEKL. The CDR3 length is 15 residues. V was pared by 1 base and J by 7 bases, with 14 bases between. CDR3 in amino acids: CASSQVGGVGNEQFF. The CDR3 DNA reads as TGCGCCAGCAGCCAAGTGGGGGGAGTAGGAAATGAGCAGTTCTTC.

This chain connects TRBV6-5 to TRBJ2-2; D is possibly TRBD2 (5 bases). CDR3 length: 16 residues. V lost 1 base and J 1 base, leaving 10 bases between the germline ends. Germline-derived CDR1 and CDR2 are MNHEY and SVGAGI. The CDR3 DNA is TGTGCCAGCAGTTACTTGGGAGATTTGAACACCGGGGAGCTGTTTTTT. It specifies CASSYLGDLNTGELFF.

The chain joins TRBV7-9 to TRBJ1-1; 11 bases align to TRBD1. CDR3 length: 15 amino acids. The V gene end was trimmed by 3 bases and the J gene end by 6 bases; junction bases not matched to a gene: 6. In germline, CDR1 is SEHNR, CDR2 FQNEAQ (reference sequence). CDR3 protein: CASSFRTGGTAEAFF. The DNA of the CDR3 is TGTGCCAGCAGCTTCCGGACAGGGGGCACGGCTGAAGCTTTCTTT.

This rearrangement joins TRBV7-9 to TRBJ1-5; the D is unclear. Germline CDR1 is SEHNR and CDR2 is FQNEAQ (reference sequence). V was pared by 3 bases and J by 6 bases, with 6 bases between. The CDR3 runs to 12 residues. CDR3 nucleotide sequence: TGTGCCAGCAGCTTGGGAGGTCAGCCCCAGCATTTT. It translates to CASSLGGQPQHF.

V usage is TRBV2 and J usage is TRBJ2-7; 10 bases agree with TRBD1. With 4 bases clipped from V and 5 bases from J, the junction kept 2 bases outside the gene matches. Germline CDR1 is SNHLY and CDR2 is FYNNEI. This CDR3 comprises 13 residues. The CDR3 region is CASSVGTGDEQYF. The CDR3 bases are TGTGCCAGCAGTGTGGGGACAGGGGACGAGCAGTACTTC.

The CDR3 loop is CASSTSGFSYEQYF. The CDR3 DNA follows: TGTGCCAGCAGTACTTCAGGTTTCTCCTACGAGCAGTACTTC. The chain employs TRBV6-5 and TRBJ2-7; D uncertain. The V end was cut by 5 bases, the J end by 0 bases, with 11 bases between. The CDR3 is made up of 14 amino acids. CDR1 MNHEY and CDR2 SVGAGI come from the germline V gene.

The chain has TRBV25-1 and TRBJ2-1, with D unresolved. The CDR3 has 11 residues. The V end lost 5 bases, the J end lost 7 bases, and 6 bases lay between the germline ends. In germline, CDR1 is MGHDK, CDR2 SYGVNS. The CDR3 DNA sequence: TGTGCCAGCAGTATCGGGAATGAGCAGTTCTTC. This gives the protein CASSIGNEQFF. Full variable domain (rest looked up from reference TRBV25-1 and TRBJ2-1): EADIYQTPRYLVIGTGKKITLECSQTMGHDKMYWYQQDPGMELHLIHYSYGVNSTEKGDLSSESTVSRIRTEHFPLTLESARPSHTSQYLCASSIGNEQFFGPGTRLTVL.

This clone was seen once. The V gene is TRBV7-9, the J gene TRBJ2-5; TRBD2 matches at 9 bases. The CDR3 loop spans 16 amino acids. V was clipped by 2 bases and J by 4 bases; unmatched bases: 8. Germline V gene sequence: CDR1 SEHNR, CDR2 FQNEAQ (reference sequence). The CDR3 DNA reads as TGTGCCAGCAGCTTAAGACTAGCGGCGGGGGCAGAGACCCAGTACTTC. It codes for CASSLRLAAGAETQYF.

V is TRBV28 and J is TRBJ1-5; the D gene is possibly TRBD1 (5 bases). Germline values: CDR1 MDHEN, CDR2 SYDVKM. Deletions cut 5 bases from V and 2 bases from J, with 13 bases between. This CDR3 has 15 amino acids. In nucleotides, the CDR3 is TGTGCCAGCAGTCCGGGACCGGGAGGCAATCAGCCCCAGCATTTT. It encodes CASSPGPGGNQPQHF.

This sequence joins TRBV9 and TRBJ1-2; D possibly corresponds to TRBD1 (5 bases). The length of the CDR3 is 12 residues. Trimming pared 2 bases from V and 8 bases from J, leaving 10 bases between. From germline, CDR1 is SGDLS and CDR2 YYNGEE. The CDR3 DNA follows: TGTGCCAGCAGCGTGCAGGGCCGGGGCTACACCTTC. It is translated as CASSVQGRGYTF.

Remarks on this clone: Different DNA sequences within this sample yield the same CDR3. CDR3 nucleotides: TGTGCCAGCAGCTTGACAGGGAGCAATCAGCCCCAGCATTTT. It translates to CASSLTGSNQPQHF. This chain links TRBV5-4 with TRBJ1-5, with TRBD1 as a possible D gene (6 bases). The V and J ends lost 1 base and 1 base respectively, with 6 bases between them. The CDR3 is 14 amino acids. Looked up from germline, CDR1 is SGHNT and CDR2 is YYREEE (reference sequence). Full variable domain (remainder filled in from reference TRBV5-4 and TRBJ1-5): ETGVTQSPTHLIKTRGQQVTLRCSSQSGHNTVSWYQQALGQGPQFIFQYYREEENGRGNFPPRFSGLQFPNYSSELNVNALELDDSALYLCASSLTGSNQPQHFGDGTRLSIL.

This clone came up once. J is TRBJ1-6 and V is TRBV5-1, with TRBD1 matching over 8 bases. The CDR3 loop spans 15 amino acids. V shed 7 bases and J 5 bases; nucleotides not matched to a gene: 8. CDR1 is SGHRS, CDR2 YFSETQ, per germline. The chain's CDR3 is CASGRGLYDNSPLHF. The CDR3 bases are TGCGCCAGCGGCAGGGGGCTTTATGATAATTCACCCCTCCACTTT.

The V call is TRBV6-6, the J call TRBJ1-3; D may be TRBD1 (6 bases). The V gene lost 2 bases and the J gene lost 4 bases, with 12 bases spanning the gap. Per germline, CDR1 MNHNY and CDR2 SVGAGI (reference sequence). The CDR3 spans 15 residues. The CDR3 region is CASSYVGTLGNTIYF. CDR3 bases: TGTGCCAGCAGTTACGTTGGGACACTAGGAAACACCATATATTTT.

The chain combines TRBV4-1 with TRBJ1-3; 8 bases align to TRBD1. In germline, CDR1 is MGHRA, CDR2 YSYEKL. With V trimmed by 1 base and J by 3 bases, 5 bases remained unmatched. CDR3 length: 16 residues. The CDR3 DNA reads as TGCGCCAGCAGCCAAGTCGGACAGGGTTATGGAAACACCATATATTTT. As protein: CASSQVGQGYGNTIYF.

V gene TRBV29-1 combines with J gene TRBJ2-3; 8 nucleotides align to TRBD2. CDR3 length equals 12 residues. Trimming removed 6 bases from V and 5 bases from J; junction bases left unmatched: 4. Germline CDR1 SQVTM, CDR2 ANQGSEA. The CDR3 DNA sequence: TGCAGCGTGGGACTAGGTGTAGATACGCAGTATTTT. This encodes CSVGLGVDTQYF.

The CDR3, as DNA: TGCGCCAGCAGCTTGAAACGGGGTACTGAAGCTTTCTTT. Encoded protein: CASSLKRGTEAFF. V and J are TRBV5-1 and TRBJ1-1; D not resolved. CDR1 is SGHRS, CDR2 YFSETQ, per germline. Between the trimmed V and J ends, which lost 1 base and 5 bases, there was a span of 9 bases. CDR3 length: 13 amino acids.

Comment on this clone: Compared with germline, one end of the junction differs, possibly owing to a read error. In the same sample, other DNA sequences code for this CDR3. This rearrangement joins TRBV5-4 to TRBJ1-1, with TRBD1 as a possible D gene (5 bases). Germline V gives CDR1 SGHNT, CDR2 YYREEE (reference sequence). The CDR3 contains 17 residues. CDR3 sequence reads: CASSLVGRASRNTEAFF. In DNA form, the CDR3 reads TGTGCCAGCAGCTTGGTTGGCAGGGCATCGCGGAACACTGAAGCCTTCTTT.

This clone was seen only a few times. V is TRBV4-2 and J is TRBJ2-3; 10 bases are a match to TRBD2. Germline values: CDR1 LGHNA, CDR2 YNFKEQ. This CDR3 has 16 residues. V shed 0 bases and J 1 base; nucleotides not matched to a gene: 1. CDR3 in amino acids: CASSQDLAGGTDTQYF. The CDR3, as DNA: TGTGCCAGCAGCCAAGATCTAGCGGGGGGCACAGATACGCAGTATTTT.

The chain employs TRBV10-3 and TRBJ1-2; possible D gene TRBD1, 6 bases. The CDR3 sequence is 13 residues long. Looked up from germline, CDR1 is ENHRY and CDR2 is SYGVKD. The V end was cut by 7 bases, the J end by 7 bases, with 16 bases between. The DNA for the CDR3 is TGTGCCATCACAAACAGGGACCAGGGTGGCTACACCTTC. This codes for CAITNRDQGGYTF.

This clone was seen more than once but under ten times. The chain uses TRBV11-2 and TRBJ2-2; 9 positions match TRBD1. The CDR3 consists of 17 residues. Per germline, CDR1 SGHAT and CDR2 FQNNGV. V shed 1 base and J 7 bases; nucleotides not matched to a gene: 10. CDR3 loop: CASSLAWAQGANGELFF. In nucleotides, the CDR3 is TGTGCCAGCAGCTTAGCATGGGCACAGGGGGCTAACGGGGAGCTGTTTTTT.

This CDR3 reads CASSLTGVHNSPLHF. In DNA form, the CDR3 reads TGTGCCAGCAGTTTGACAGGCGTCCATAATTCACCCCTCCACTTT. This chain joins TRBV28 and TRBJ1-6; a possible D gene is TRBD1 (6 bases). From germline, CDR1 is MDHEN and CDR2 SYDVKM. The V gene lost 3 bases and the J gene lost 5 bases, with 11 bases spanning the gap. This CDR3 comprises 15 residues.

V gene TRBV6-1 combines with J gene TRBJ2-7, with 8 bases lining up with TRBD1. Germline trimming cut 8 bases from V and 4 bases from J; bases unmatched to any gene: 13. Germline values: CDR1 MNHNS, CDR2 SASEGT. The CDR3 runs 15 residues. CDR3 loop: CASVLIGQGTYEQYF. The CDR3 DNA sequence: TGTGCCAGCGTCCTCATCGGACAGGGAACTTACGAGCAGTACTTC.

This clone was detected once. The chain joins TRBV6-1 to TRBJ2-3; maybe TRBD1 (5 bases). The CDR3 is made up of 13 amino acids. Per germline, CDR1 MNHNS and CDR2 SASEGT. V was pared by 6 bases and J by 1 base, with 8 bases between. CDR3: CASRETGTDTQYF. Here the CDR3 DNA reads TGTGCCAGCAGGGAGACAGGCACAGATACGCAGTATTTT.

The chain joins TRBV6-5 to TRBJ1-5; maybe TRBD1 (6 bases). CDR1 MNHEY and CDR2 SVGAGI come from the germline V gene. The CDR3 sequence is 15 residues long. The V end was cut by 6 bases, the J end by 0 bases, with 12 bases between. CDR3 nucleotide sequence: TGTGCCAGCAGACAGGGTCCGAATAGCAATCAGCCCCAGCATTTT. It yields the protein CASRQGPNSNQPQHF.

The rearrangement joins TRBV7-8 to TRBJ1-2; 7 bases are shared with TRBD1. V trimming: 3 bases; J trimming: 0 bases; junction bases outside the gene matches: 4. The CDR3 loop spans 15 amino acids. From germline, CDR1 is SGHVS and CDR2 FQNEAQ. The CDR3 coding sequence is TGTGCCAGCAGCTTCGCGACAGGGCCTAACTATGGCTACACCTTC. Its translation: CASSFATGPNYGYTF.

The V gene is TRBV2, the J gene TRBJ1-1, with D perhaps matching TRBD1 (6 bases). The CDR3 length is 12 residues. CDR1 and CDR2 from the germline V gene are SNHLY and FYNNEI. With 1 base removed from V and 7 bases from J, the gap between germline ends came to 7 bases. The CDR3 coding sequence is TGTGCCAGCAGTGAAGAAGGGGGTGAAGCTTTCTTT. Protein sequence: CASSEEGGEAFF.